Listed here are 17 T cell receptor beta chains from one sample, sequenced in a study of CD8+ T cells in alopecia areata. Indicated treatment: oral pan-JAK inhibitor, 5-10 mg twice daily. It was cDNA, reverse transcribed from extracted RNA, that served as the sequencing template. Data came from immunoSEQ multiplex PCR; TCRdb stores just in-frame clones and leaves some out. The sample consists of approximately 210,000 clones, 50% to 75% of them appearing once. Material: CD4+ T cells sorted from blood, obtained at week 4, from a patient treated with tofacitinib. The receptor source for this set is a human donor with alopecia areata.

There are a few counts of this clone. The chain links TRBV19 to TRBJ2-7; D remains ambiguous. The germline gives CDR1 LNHDA, CDR2 SQIVND (reference sequence). V gave up 6 bases and J gave up 11 bases, with 20 bases separating them. CDR3 size: 13 residues. The CDR3 sequence is CASSDLDRTREYF. The DNA of the CDR3 is TGTGCCAGTAGCGACCTAGACCGAACCCGGGAGTACTTC.

This clone showed up just a few times. This chain uses TRBV14 with TRBJ1-6, with D perhaps TRBD1 (5 bases). The V end lost 4 bases, the J end lost 10 bases, and 17 bases lay between the germline ends. The CDR3 is made up of 15 amino acids. In germline, CDR1 is SGHDN, CDR2 FVKESK. The CDR3 spells CASSRTGTEVSPLHF. In DNA form, the CDR3 reads TGTGCCAGCAGCCGAACCGGGACCGAGGTCTCACCCCTCCACTTT.

This chain uses TRBV2 with TRBJ2-2; D is possibly TRBD1 (5 bases). Trimming removed 5 bases from V and 2 bases from J, with 9 bases in between. Germline CDR1 and CDR2: SNHLY and FYNNEI. CDR3 size: 14 residues. The CDR3 DNA reads as TGTGCCAGCAGTTCTAGGGGAAACACCGGGGAGCTGTTTTTT. Protein: CASSSRGNTGELFF.

In its sample, this clone was seen once. J is TRBJ1-2 and V is TRBV27; 7 bases are shared with TRBD1. Germline CDR1 MNHEY, CDR2 SMNVEV (reference sequence). The junction had 6 bases not matched to a gene; V was cut back by 7 bases and J by 4 bases. This CDR3 has 13 amino acids. The CDR3: CASNQTGSYGYTF. The CDR3 DNA follows: TGTGCCAGCAACCAGACAGGGTCCTATGGCTACACCTTC.

The chain combines TRBV30 with TRBJ2-7; maybe TRBD2 (6 bases). Germline-derived CDR1 and CDR2 are GTSNPN and SVGIG (reference sequence). V was shortened by 0 bases and J by 0 bases, with 12 bases between the two germline ends. CDR3 length: 15 residues. The CDR3 DNA reads TGTGCCTGGAGTGTGGGGGGTAGTGTCTCCTACGAGCAGTACTTC. Its protein product is CAWSVGGSVSYEQYF.

CDR3 sequence reads: CASSPHGTSGGLGTQYF. CDR3 bases: TGTGCCAGCAGCCCCCATGGGACTAGCGGGGGCCTAGGGACCCAGTACTTC. The chain combines TRBV7-2 with TRBJ2-5, with 14 bases aligning to TRBD2. CDR1 and CDR2 (germline): SGHTA, FQGNSA. V gave up 5 bases and J gave up 7 bases; unmatched junction bases: 12. The length of the CDR3 is 17 residues.

This clone was recorded a few times. The chain couples TRBV27 to TRBJ1-1; D may be TRBD1 (5 bases). Trimming stripped 3 bases from V and 4 bases from J, with 15 bases between. The germline V gene encodes CDR1 MNHEY and CDR2 SMNVEV (reference sequence). This CDR3 is 15 amino acids long. The CDR3 DNA reads as TGTGCCAGCAGTTTGTGGGGGGAGGTTGGCACTGAAGCTTTCTTT. Translated: CASSLWGEVGTEAFF.

The J gene is TRBJ1-1, the V gene TRBV11-1, with 7 bases matching TRBD1. Germline V gives CDR1 SGHAT, CDR2 FQDESV (reference sequence). V lost 2 bases, J lost 7 bases, and 7 bases stayed unmatched. CDR3 length: 14 amino acids. CDR3 nucleotide sequence: TGTGCCAGCAGCTTAAGGGGAACAGGGGTTGAAGCTTTCTTT. It is translated as CASSLRGTGVEAFF.

This rearrangement joins TRBV5-1 to TRBJ2-3; 9 nucleotides align to TRBD2. Germline-derived CDR1 and CDR2 are SGHRS and YFSETQ. V was pared by 4 bases and J by 4 bases, with 10 bases of the junction left unmatched. The CDR3 contains 16 residues. This chain's CDR3 is CASSTSAGGRADTQYF. DNA for the CDR3: TGCGCCAGCAGCACCTCAGCGGGGGGACGGGCAGATACGCAGTATTTT.

This clone has only a few counts. This chain uses TRBV30 with TRBJ2-1; 13 bases are a match to TRBD2. The germline V gene has CDR1 GTSNPN and CDR2 SVGIG (reference sequence). Trimming cost V 2 bases and J 9 bases; bases outside gene matches: 7. CDR3 length: 15 residues. The CDR3 region has the DNA TGTGCCTGGAGTTCCGGACTAGCGGGGGCTGGTGAGCAGTTCTTC. Protein: CAWSSGLAGAGEQFF.

The V gene is TRBV15, the J gene TRBJ2-7; D perhaps matches TRBD2 (5 bases). The CDR3 has 13 residues. Germline lookup yields CDR1 LNHNV and CDR2 YYDKDF (reference sequence). V lost 0 bases and J 7 bases, leaving 10 bases between the germline ends. The CDR3 region has the DNA TGTGCCACCAGCAGAGATGTAGCGCGGGAGCAGTACTTC. This sequence encodes CATSRDVAREQYF.

In nucleotides, the CDR3 is TGTGCCAGCAGTGACCGGACAGGTTTGAGCACTGAAGCTTTCTTT. Its translation is CASSDRTGLSTEAFF. This rearrangement joins TRBV2 to TRBJ1-1; 7 bases match TRBD1. The V gene end was trimmed by 3 bases and the J gene end by 4 bases; junction bases not matched to a gene: 8. CDR1 SNHLY and CDR2 FYNNEI come from the germline V gene. CDR3 size: 15 residues.

J is TRBJ1-3 and V is TRBV30, with 8 bases lining up with TRBD1. V shed 6 bases, J shed 2 bases, and the junction held 6 bases outside the gene matches. This CDR3 has 14 amino acids. Germline V gives CDR1 GTSNPN, CDR2 SVGIG (reference sequence). The CDR3, as DNA: TGTGCCTGTCCCAGGACAGGGACTGGAAACACCATATATTTT. It translates to CACPRTGTGNTIYF.

The CDR3 reads CASSHDTGDGNQPQHF. CDR3 DNA sequence: TGCGCCAGCAGCCACGACACAGGGGATGGCAATCAGCCCCAGCATTTT. V gene TRBV4-3 combines with J gene TRBJ1-5, with TRBD1 identical over 7 bases. CDR1 and CDR2 (germline): LGHNA, YSLEER. This CDR3 has 16 amino acids. The V and J ends lost 3 bases and 2 bases, in that order; junction bases with no gene match: 7.

This clone was seen at least ten times. The chain carries TRBV25-1 and TRBJ1-5; D is unresolved. This CDR3 region has 12 residues. Germline V gene lookup returns CDR1 MGHDK and CDR2 SYGVNS. V dropped 0 bases and J dropped 8 bases, with 5 bases sitting between them. Here the CDR3 DNA reads TGTGCCAGCAGTGAATATGACGAGCCCCAGCATTTT. Protein: CASSEYDEPQHF.

V and J are TRBV7-9 and TRBJ1-6, with D hard to call. The V end was cut by 1 base, the J end by 7 bases, with 5 bases between. Germline lookup yields CDR1 SEHNR and CDR2 FQNEAQ (reference sequence). The CDR3 runs to 13 residues. The CDR3 DNA reads as TGTGCCAGCAGCTTAGTCCAGAATTCACCCCTCCACTTT. Amino acids: CASSLVQNSPLHF.

The V and J genes are TRBV9 and TRBJ2-5; D might be TRBD2 (6 bases). This CDR3 is built from 13 residues. The ends were cut back, 0 bases at V and 9 bases at J, with 12 bases in the middle. CDR1 and CDR2 (germline): SGDLS, YYNGEE. The CDR3 DNA is TGTGCCAGCAGCGTAGCTACTGGGGAGGCCCAGTACTTC. Translation: CASSVATGEAQYF.